This entry describes one TCR beta chain. Germline lookup yields CDR1 SGHRS and CDR2 YFSETQ. This CDR3 is 16 amino acids long. The J segment lost 3 bases and the V segment lost 3 bases, leaving 8 bases of the junction unmatched. Per the original methods: Nucleated cell counts were estimated from reference gene primer amplification. Measured with immunoSEQ multiplex PCR; TCRdb has only the in-frame clones, and not every one. For V, J and clone size, that table is used; D and trimming come from the DNA. The profile covers under 250,000 clones, with about 86% appearing a single time and roughly 9.4% taken by the ten largest. These data originate in a study of blood T cell repertoires in COVID-19. Across the whole study: The samples span acute and convalescent COVID-19 from the United States, Italy and Spain. Sources were T cells, B-cell-depleted T cells, or PBMCs; the material itself was cDNA or gDNA.

This receptor was identified in a man aged 35-49 years with active or convalescent COVID-19. The V and J genes are TRBV5-1 and TRBJ2-3; 9 bases are shared with TRBD1. Specimen: peripheral blood. The CDR3 DNA is TGCGCCAGCAGCTGGGCGGGACAGGGTAGGACAGATACGCAGTATTTT. It encodes CASSWAGQGRTDTQYF.